The rows below give T cell receptor beta chains drawn from one sample of a study of blood T cell repertoires in COVID-19. TCRdb's copy holds only in-frame clones and misses some; the assay was immunoSEQ multiplex PCR. The table records under 250,000 clones, about 80% of them present only once. Material: peripheral blood. The receptors come from a man aged 30-40 years who had recovered from COVID-19. Both conserved end residues are part of each CDR3. Each record gives: V gene, clone size, D gene, J gene, CDR3 protein, CDR3 DNA. D genes are given only for firm matches. Expanded clones are given a class, and other clones once, few, many or no size at all.

TRBV4-1,.,TRBD2,TRBJ2-7,CASSQDLGRLAHYEQYF,TGCGCCAGCAGCCAAGATCTGGGGCGACTAGCGCACTACGAGCAGTACTTC
TRBV6-1,.,TRBD1,TRBJ1-3,CASSEQGAGNTIYF,TGTGCCAGCAGTGAACAGGGGGCTGGAAACACCATATATTTT
TRBV18,.,TRBD2,TRBJ2-3,CASSPTPASGVGDTQYF,TGTGCCAGCTCACCCACCCCGGCTAGCGGGGTTGGCGATACGCAGTATTTT
TRBV7-7,.,TRBD1,TRBJ2-1,CASSLGAQGGGEQFF,TGTGCCAGCAGCTTAGGGGCCCAAGGGGGCGGTGAGCAGTTCTTC
TRBV6-1,.,.,TRBJ2-2,CASSGSGTLNTGELFF,TGTGCCAGCAGTGGATCCGGGACACTGAACACCGGGGAGCTGTTTTTT
TRBV29-1,.,.,TRBJ1-1,CSGVGRLNTEAFF,TGCAGCGGGGTGGGCCGGTTGAACACTGAAGCTTTCTTT
TRBV19,.,.,TRBJ2-1,CASTPRLQATYNEQFF,TGTGCCAGTACCCCCCGGCTACAGGCAACCTACAATGAGCAGTTCTTC
TRBV6-1,.,TRBD2,TRBJ2-3,CASSEFAGGPDTQYF,TGTGCCAGCAGTGAATTTGCGGGGGGGCCGGATACGCAGTATTTT
TRBV7-9,.,.,TRBJ2-1,CASSPSGINEQFF,TGTGCCAGCAGCCCTTCGGGTATCAATGAGCAGTTCTTC
TRBV18,.,.,TRBJ1-1,CASSSANVRENTEAFF,TGTGCCAGCTCATCTGCAAATGTACGGGAGAACACTGAAGCTTTCTTT
TRBV5-4,once,.,TRBJ1-1,CASSLLEGTEAFF,TGTGCCAGCAGCTTGCTTGAGGGCACTGAAGCTTTCTTT
TRBV10-2,.,.,TRBJ1-5,CASSDSGMSNQPQHF,TGCGCCAGCAGTGACTCAGGAATGAGCAATCAGCCCCAGCATTTT
TRBV5-5,.,TRBD1,TRBJ2-7,CASSVGQNSYEQYF,TGTGCCAGCAGCGTGGGACAGAACTCCTACGAGCAGTACTTC
TRBV6-2/TRBV6-3,.,.,TRBJ1-2,CASSYYGQGYGYTF,TGTGCCAGCAGTTACTACGGACAAGGCTATGGCTACACCTTC
TRBV6-6,.,TRBD2,TRBJ2-5,CASSFLAGDKMTQYF,TGTGCCAGCAGTTTTCTAGCGGGAGATAAGATGACCCAGTACTTC
TRBV3-1/TRBV3-2,.,TRBD1,TRBJ2-3,CASSRSTGVHTDTQYF,TGTGCCAGCAGCCGATCGACAGGGGTCCACACAGATACGCAGTATTTT
TRBV6-1,.,.,TRBJ2-5,CASSEALGVPETQYF,TGTGCCAGCAGTGAAGCGCTCGGGGTCCCAGAGACCCAGTACTTC
TRBV28,.,.,TRBJ2-3,CASSSAKTSSTDTQYF,TGTGCCAGCAGTTCTGCAAAGACAAGTAGCACAGATACGCAGTATTTT
TRBV29-1,.,.,TRBJ1-5,CSVKLAGDQPQHF,TGCAGCGTTAAGTTGGCAGGGGACCAGCCCCAGCATTTT
TRBV27,.,.,TRBJ1-3,CASSSAGGGSSTIYF,TGTGCCAGCAGTTCGGCCGGGGGAGGGTCTAGCACCATATATTTT